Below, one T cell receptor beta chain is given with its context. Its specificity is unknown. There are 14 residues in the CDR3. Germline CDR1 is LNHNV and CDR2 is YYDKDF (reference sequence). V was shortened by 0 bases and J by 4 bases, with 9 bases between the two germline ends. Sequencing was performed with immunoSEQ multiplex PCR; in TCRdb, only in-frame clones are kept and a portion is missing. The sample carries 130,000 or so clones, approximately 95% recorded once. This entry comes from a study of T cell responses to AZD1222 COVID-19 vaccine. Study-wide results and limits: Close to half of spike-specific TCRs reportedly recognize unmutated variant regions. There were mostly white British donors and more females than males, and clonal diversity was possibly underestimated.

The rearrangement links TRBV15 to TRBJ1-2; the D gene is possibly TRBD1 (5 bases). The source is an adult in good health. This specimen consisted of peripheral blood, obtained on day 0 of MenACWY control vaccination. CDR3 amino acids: CATSRDDRFYGYTF. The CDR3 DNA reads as TGTGCCACCAGCAGAGATGACAGATTCTATGGCTACACCTTC. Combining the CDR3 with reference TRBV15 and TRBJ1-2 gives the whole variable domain DAMVIQNPRYQVTQFGKPVTLSCSQTLNHNVMYWYQQKSSQAPKLLFHYYDKDFNNEADTPDNFQSRRPNTSFCFLDIRSPGLGDTAMYLCATSRDDRFYGYTFGSGTRLTVV.